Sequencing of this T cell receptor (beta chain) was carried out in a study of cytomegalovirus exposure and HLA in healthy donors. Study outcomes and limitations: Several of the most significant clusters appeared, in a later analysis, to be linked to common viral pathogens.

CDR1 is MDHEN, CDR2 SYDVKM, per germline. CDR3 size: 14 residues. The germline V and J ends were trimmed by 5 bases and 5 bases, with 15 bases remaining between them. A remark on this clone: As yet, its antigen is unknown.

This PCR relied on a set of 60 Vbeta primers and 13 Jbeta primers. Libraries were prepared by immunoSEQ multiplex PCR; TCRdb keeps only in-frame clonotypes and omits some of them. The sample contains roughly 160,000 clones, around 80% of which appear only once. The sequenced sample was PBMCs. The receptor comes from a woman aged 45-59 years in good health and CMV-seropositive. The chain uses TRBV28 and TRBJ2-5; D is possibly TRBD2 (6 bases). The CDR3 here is CASSIMLARETQYF. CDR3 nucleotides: TGTGCCAGCAGTATCATGCTAGCGCGGGAGACCCAGTACTTC.